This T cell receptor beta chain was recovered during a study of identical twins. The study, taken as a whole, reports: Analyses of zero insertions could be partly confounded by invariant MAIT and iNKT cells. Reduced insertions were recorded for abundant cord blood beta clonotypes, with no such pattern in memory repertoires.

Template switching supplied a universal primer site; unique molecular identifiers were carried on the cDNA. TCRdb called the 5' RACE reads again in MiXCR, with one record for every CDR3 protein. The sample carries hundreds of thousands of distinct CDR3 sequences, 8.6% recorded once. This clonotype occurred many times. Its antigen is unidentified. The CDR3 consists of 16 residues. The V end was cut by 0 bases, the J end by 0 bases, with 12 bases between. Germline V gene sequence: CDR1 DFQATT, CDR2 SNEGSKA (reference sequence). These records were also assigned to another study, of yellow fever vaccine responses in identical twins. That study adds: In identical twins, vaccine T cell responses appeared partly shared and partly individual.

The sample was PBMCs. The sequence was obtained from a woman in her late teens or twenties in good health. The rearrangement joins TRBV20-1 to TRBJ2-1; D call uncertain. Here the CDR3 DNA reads TGCAGTGCTAGAGAAGCCAGCGCGAGCTCCTACAATGAGCAGTTCTTC. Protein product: CSAREASASSYNEQFF.